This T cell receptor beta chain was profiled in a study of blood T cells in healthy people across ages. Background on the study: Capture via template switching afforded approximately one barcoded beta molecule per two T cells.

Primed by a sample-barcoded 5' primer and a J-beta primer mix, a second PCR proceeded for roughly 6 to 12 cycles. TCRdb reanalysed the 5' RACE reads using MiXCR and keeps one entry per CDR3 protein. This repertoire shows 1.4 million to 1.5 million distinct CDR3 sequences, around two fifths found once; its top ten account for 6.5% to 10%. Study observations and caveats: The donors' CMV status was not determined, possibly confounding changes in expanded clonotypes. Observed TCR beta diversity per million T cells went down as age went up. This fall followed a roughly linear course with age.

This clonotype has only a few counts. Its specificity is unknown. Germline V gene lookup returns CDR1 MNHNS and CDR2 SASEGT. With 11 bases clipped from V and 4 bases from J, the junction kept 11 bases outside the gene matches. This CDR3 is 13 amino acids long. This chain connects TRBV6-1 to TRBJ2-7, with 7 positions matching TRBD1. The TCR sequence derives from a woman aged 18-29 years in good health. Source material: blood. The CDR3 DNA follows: TGTGCCGCGCGCTCAAACAGGGGTTACGAGCAGTACTTC. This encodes CAARSNRGYEQYF.